Reported below is one T cell receptor (beta chain). Its matching antigen is unknown. Naive CD8 cells comprised CD45RO-negative, CCR7-positively selected cells, excluding terminally differentiated effector memory CD45RA+ cells. All donors were Caucasian adults living in Nashville, Tennessee. DNA at 150 to 200 ng, 30,000 or so T cell genomes, went into sorted-subset replicate PCRs. Produced via immunoSEQ multiplex PCR; TCRdb's table is partial and in-frame only. This sample has some 1,900,000 clones, with about 95% found just once. The entry originates in a study of shared clonotypes between healthy human individuals. In the study overall: The study used three CD4 naive, three CD4 memory, two CD8 naive and one CD8 memory plate per donor. Points from the study as a whole: Across a handful of donors, naive CD4 shared roughly 5%, naive CD8 3% to 3.5%, memory CD4 roughly 2.3%, memory CD8 0.4% to 0.5%.

Germline CDR1 reads SGHDT; CDR2 reads YYEEEE. Trimming pared 0 bases from V and 7 bases from J, leaving 11 bases between. The CDR3 covers 13 residues. V is TRBV5-6 and J is TRBJ2-7; maybe TRBD2 (5 bases). The sequence came from a man younger than 35 in good health. The sample comprised naive CD8+ T cells sorted from blood. The CDR3 DNA reads as TGTGCCAGCAGCTTGGGGGTTACGGGGGAGCAGTACTTC. Translating gives CASSLGVTGEQYF.